What follows describes a single T cell receptor (beta chain). Its antigen is undetermined. V shed 1 base and J shed 5 bases, with 24 bases lying between them. From germline, CDR1 is LGHDT and CDR2 YNNKEL (reference sequence). The CDR3 extends over 18 amino acids. This entry is derived from a study of T-cell reconstitution after alpha-beta-depleted transplantation in children. For TCRbeta, the library was prepared with unique molecular identifiers. TCRdb reprocessed the PCR reads with MiXCR, giving one entry per CDR3 protein. This sample has about a million distinct CDR3 sequences, with 25% to 30% found just once. Study results and limitations: Recipient T cells and thymic progenitors that survived were the source of the high TCRbeta diversity seen at day 60 in some patients. Several hundred expanded graft clones reportedly gave rise to the alpha-beta T cells present about two months after transplant. At the one-year point after transplant, T-cell counts and TCRbeta diversity were found to come mostly from T cells that had been newly produced.

The receptor comes from a boy in the first two years of life who had a stem cell transplant for SCID, so the T cells may come from the graft donor. The chain couples TRBV3-1 to TRBJ2-7; D is unresolved. The material was PBMCs, mostly from graft donor cells, obtained 360 days after TCRalphabeta/CD19-depleted stem cell transplant. CDR3 loop: CASSQARPLNFIRDEQYF. In nucleotides, the CDR3 is TGTGCCAGCAGCCAAGCCCGACCCCTAAACTTCATCCGGGACGAGCAGTACTTC.